This is a list of T cell receptor beta chains from one sample in a study of cytomegalovirus exposure and HLA in healthy donors. Sequencing used immunoSEQ multiplex PCR; TCRdb keeps in-frame clones, though not all of them. The profile shows 200,000 to 250,000 clones, around four fifths of them singletons. Sequenced sample: PBMCs. These receptors all stem from a male donor in good health and CMV-seronegative. Both conserved end residues are part of each CDR3. The D gene is left open where the match is weak. Clone size appears in some rows only: once, few, many, or a class for an expanded clone.

clone_size d_call j_call cdr3_length v_call cdr3_nt cdr3_aa
- - TRBJ2-1 14 TRBV7-8 TGTGCCAGCAGCTTAAAGCTAGCGTCGAATGAGCAGTTCTTC CASSLKLASNEQFF
- - TRBJ2-2 13 TRBV7-2 TGTGCCAGCAGCTCTCCCGGTACCGGGGAGCTGTTTTTT CASSSPGTGELFF
few - TRBJ1-1 15 TRBV6-5 TGTGCCAGCAGTCCAGGAAGACAGCCGAACACTGAAGCTTTCTTT CASSPGRQPNTEAFF
- - TRBJ2-7 14 TRBV14 TGTGCCAGCAGCCAAGGGGACTCCCCCTACGAGCAGTACTTC CASSQGDSPYEQYF
- TRBD1 TRBJ2-7 14 TRBV30 TGTGCCTGGAGTAGTGGACAGGGAGTTCACGAGCAGTACTTC CAWSSGQGVHEQYF
- - TRBJ2-2 14 TRBV7-2 TGTGCCAGCAGCAACCGCAGGAACACCGGGGAGCTGTTTTTT CASSNRRNTGELFF
few - TRBJ2-5 14 TRBV7-9 TGTGCCAGCAGCACCCGGACAGTTGGGGAGACCCAGTACTTC CASSTRTVGETQYF
- - TRBJ2-7 14 TRBV19 TGTGCCAGTAGTAGAGGCTCCCAACCCGACGAGCAGTACTTC CASSRGSQPDEQYF
once TRBD2 TRBJ2-7 15 TRBV18 TGTGCCAGCTCACCTACTAGCGGGAGACCCTACGAGCAGTACTTC CASSPTSGRPYEQYF
- - TRBJ2-3 17 TRBV18 TGTGCCAGCTCACCAGTGAAAGGGGCTGGCAACACAGATACGCAGTATTTT CASSPVKGAGNTDTQYF
few TRBD1 TRBJ2-7 16 TRBV4-1 TGCGCCAGCAGCCCGAGAACCCGACAGGGGACCTACGAGCAGTACTTC CASSPRTRQGTYEQYF
once TRBD1 TRBJ1-2 15 TRBV5-6 TGTGCCAGCAGCGCAGACAGGGGGACTAACTATGGCTACACCTTC CASSADRGTNYGYTF
- - TRBJ2-5 12 TRBV7-6 TGTGCCAGCAGCTCAAGGGGGGAGACCCAGTACTTC CASSSRGETQYF
- TRBD1 TRBJ1-5 15 TRBV7-9 TGTGCCAGCAGTCCCACAGGGGGTAGCAATCAGCCCCAGCATTTT CASSPTGGSNQPQHF
- - TRBJ1-2 14 TRBV6-5 TGTGCCAGCAGTTCGGACAGCAGAAGGCATGGCTACACCTTC CASSSDSRRHGYTF
- - TRBJ2-7 13 TRBV5-6 TGTGCCAGCAGCTTTGGGGGGTTCGACGAGCAGTACTTC CASSFGGFDEQYF
once - TRBJ1-3 14 TRBV7-9 TGTGCCAGCAGCCAACAAAACTCTGGAAACACCATATATTTT CASSQQNSGNTIYF
- TRBD1 TRBJ2-5 17 TRBV5-4 TGTGCCAGCAGTCCCGGGACAGGGGGCCCACCCGTGGGGACCCAGTACTTC CASSPGTGGPPVGTQYF
- - TRBJ2-7 16 TRBV14 TGTGCCAGCAGCCCTGGGAGGACTCGGGATCCCTACGAGCAGTACTTC CASSPGRTRDPYEQYF
- - TRBJ1-2 15 TRBV6-5 TGTGCCAGCAGTTACGTAGTCAACGCTAACTATGGCTACACCTTC CASSYVVNANYGYTF
- TRBD2 TRBJ2-7 14 TRBV2 TGTGCCAGCATGACGTTTAGCGGGACCTACGAGCAGTACTTC CASMTFSGTYEQYF
- TRBD1 TRBJ2-5 16 TRBV7-9 TGTGCCAGCACCGATATAAAGGGGGCCCCACAAGAGACCCAGTACTTC CASTDIKGAPQETQYF
once TRBD1 TRBJ1-5 13 TRBV10-2 TGCGCCAGCAAAAGGGGGCGAGGGCAGCCCCAGCATTTT CASKRGRGQPQHF
once - TRBJ2-5 13 TRBV5-1 TGCGCCAGCCGCCTAGGAGGAGAAGAGACCCAGTACTTC CASRLGGEETQYF
- - TRBJ2-2 15 TRBV28 TGTGCCAGCGGCGGGGCTTCCTACAACACCGGGGAGCTGTTTTTT CASGGASYNTGELFF
few TRBD2 TRBJ2-1 16 TRBV9 TGTGCCAGCAGCGTAGAGGGACTATTCTCCTACAATGAGCAGTTCTTC CASSVEGLFSYNEQFF
- - TRBJ2-5 14 TRBV19 TGTGCCACCCGAGACACTCCGTACCAAGAGACCCAGTACTTC CATRDTPYQETQYF
- TRBD1 TRBJ1-5 21 TRBV10-3 TGTGCCATCAGTGAGTCCTCATTCGGCGACAGGGGTAATATTAGCAATCAGCCCCAGCATTTT CAISESSFGDRGNISNQPQHF
once TRBD2 TRBJ2-1 17 TRBV27 TGTGCCAGCAGTTTCCCCCATAGACTAGCCCTCTACAATGAGCAGTTCTTC CASSFPHRLALYNEQFF
- - TRBJ1-5 14 TRBV2 TGTGCCAGCAGTTACAGGCCTATCAATCAGCCCCAGCATTTT CASSYRPINQPQHF
once - TRBJ1-1 15 TRBV9 TGTGCCAGCAGCGTGGGGGGAGGCGTGAACACTGAAGCTTTCTTT CASSVGGGVNTEAFF
- - TRBJ2-3 15 TRBV11-2 TGTGCCAGCAGTTCTTTCTCGGCCGAGTACAGATCACAGTATTTT CASSSFSAEYRSQYF
- - TRBJ2-1 13 TRBV10-3 TGTGCCATCGCCCAGGGGCAGGGCAATGAGCAGTTCTTC CAIAQGQGNEQFF
- TRBD1 TRBJ1-2 14 TRBV5-1 TGCGCCAGCAGCCGGGACAGTTCTTCCTATGGCTACACCTTC CASSRDSSSYGYTF
- - TRBJ2-6 15 TRBV7-9 TGTGCCAGCAGCTTACGGGTGGCTGGGGCCAACGTCCTGACTTTC CASSLRVAGANVLTF
- - TRBJ2-7 13 TRBV7-2 TGTGCCAGCAGCCTTCCCTCCGGCTACGAGCAGTACTTC CASSLPSGYEQYF
- TRBD2 TRBJ2-3 14 TRBV9 TGTGCCAGCAGCGTAAGCGGGAGCCCAGATACGCAGTATTTT CASSVSGSPDTQYF
- - TRBJ2-5 13 TRBV30 TGTGCCTGGTCTAAGGGGGAAGTGGAGACCCAGTACTTC CAWSKGEVETQYF
- TRBD1 TRBJ2-1 15 TRBV6-5 TGTGCCAGCACCAAACCCGGGACAGGGGGCGGTGAGCAGTTCTTC CASTKPGTGGGEQFF
- TRBD1 TRBJ2-7 14 TRBV19 TGTGCCAGTAGAACCCAACAGGGGGCTTACGAGCAGTACTTC CASRTQQGAYEQYF
- - TRBJ2-4 16 TRBV7-9 TGTGCCAGCAGCCCCGGGGGATTTGTAGCCAAAAACATTCAGTACTTC CASSPGGFVAKNIQYF
few TRBD1 TRBJ1-5 15 TRBV6-5 TGTGCCAGCAGGTTTGACAGGGCAGAAAATCAGCCCCAGCATTTT CASRFDRAENQPQHF
- TRBD2 TRBJ2-1 15 TRBV19 TGTGCCAGTAGTACTTGGGGGGGAGGGCACAATGAGCAGTTCTTC CASSTWGGGHNEQFF
- - TRBJ2-3 13 TRBV7-6 TGTGCCAGCAGCTTAGCGTACGGAGATACGCAGTATTTT CASSLAYGDTQYF
- TRBD1 TRBJ2-7 15 TRBV27 TGTGCCAGCAGTTTATGGACAGGGACCTCCTACGAGCAGTACTTC CASSLWTGTSYEQYF